The 14 T cell receptor beta chains listed next were all sequenced from one sample in a study of regulatory T cells in long-lasting Graves disease. Indicated time point: newly diagnosed GD, antithyroid drugs for less than 3 months. Researchers made the TCR library from RNA that was extracted from PBMCs. According to the study, TCR beta libraries were built with iRepertoire HTBI primers and CDR3-region Arm-PCR. TCRdb reanalysed the multiplex PCR reads using MiXCR and keeps one entry per CDR3 protein. This sample carries about 460,000 distinct CDR3 sequences, 14% of them seen once, and the ten largest clones take more than 15%. This same sample was also part of a study on T cells in Graves' hyperthyroidism and ophthalmopathy.

Sequenced here: peripheral blood mononuclear cells (PBMCs), sampled at new diagnosis, from a patient treated with antithyroid drugs. The receptors originated from a woman between 50 and 59 years old with Graves disease.

This clonotype was detected ten times or more. J is TRBJ2-7 and V is TRBV5-1; possibly TRBD1 for D (6 bases). Germline V CDR1 and CDR2: SGHRS, YFSETQ. Between the trimmed V and J ends, which lost 1 base and 0 bases, there was a span of 11 bases. CDR3 length equals 15 residues. DNA for the CDR3: TGCGCCAGCAGCTTGAACCAGGGGCCCTCCTACGAGCAGTACTTC. It translates to CASSLNQGPSYEQYF.

For the CDR3, the DNA is TGTGCCAGCAGGGGCGGGCCTGAAGAGCAGTACTTC. It encodes CASRGGPEEQYF. The chain combines TRBV11-2 with TRBJ2-7; D may be TRBD2 (5 bases). CDR3 length: 12 amino acids. V gave up 6 bases and J gave up 7 bases, with 13 bases separating them. Germline V gene data show CDR1 as SGHAT and CDR2 as FQNNGV.

This clonotype appeared a single time. CDR3 sequence reads: CASSLAAASSYEQYF. As DNA, the CDR3 is TGCGCCAGCAGCTTGGCAGCAGCGAGCTCCTACGAGCAGTACTTC. The chain is built from TRBV5-1 and TRBJ2-7, with D unclear. Germline lookup yields CDR1 SGHRS and CDR2 YFSETQ. V dropped 0 bases and J dropped 0 bases, with 10 bases sitting between them. The CDR3 length is 15 residues.

In its sample, this clonotype was seen many times. This chain links TRBV25-1 with TRBJ2-5; 8 nucleotides match TRBD2. The CDR3 length is 14 residues. Per germline, CDR1 MGHDK and CDR2 SYGVNS. V lost 8 bases and J lost 5; bases outside the gene matches: 10. CDR3 sequence (DNA): TGTGCCAGCGCTCGTCGCGGGAGGAGGGAGACCCAGTACTTC. Protein sequence: CASARRGRRETQYF.

This clonotype was observed many times. The V gene is TRBV5-1, the J gene TRBJ1-1; D remains unclear. V lost 1 base and J lost 6, with 7 bases in between. The CDR3 runs 12 residues. Germline CDR1 is SGHRS and CDR2 is YFSETQ. CDR3 nucleotide sequence: TGCGCCAGCAGCTTGAATGGACCTGAAGCTTTCTTT. Protein sequence: CASSLNGPEAFF. Full variable domain (outside the CDR3, taken from reference TRBV5-1 and TRBJ1-1): KAGVTQTPRYLIKTRGQQVTLSCSPISGHRSVSWYQQTPGQGLQFLFEYFSETQRNKGNFPGRFSGRQFSNSRSEMNVSTLELGDSALYLCASSLNGPEAFFGQGTRLTVV.

The chain links TRBV5-5 to TRBJ1-4; maybe TRBD1 (6 bases). CDR1 is SGHKS, CDR2 YYEKEE, per germline (reference sequence). CDR3 size: 15 residues. Trimming cost V 5 bases and J 8 bases, with 19 bases left between them. The CDR3 protein is CASRLGHLSPEKLFF. Here the CDR3 DNA reads TGTGCCAGCAGACTGGGACATCTCAGTCCGGAAAAACTGTTTTTT.

The J gene is TRBJ2-1, the V gene TRBV5-8, with 8 nucleotides matching TRBD2. V shed 3 bases, J shed 6 bases, and the junction held 11 bases outside the gene matches. CDR3 size: 16 residues. Germline values: CDR1 SGHTS, CDR2 YDEGEE. The CDR3 bases are TGTGCCAGCAGCTGGGATGGACTAGCCGGATTCAATGAGCAGTTCTTC. The encoded protein is CASSWDGLAGFNEQFF.

As concerns this clonotype: A much more abundant neighbour one base away suggests this may be a read error. The J gene is TRBJ1-5, the V gene TRBV2; D might be TRBD1 (6 bases). This CDR3 is built from 14 residues. The V gene lost 4 bases and the J gene lost 3 bases, with 10 bases spanning the gap. CDR1 and CDR2 from the germline V gene are SNHLY and FYNNEI. The CDR3 sequence: CASSGYRDNQPQHF. The CDR3 DNA is TGTGCCAGCAGTGGGTACAGGGACAATCAGCCCCAGCATTTT.

This clonotype was counted ten times or more. This chain joins TRBV2 and TRBJ2-7; 12 bases line up with TRBD2. CDR1 and CDR2 (germline): SNHLY, FYNNEI. This CDR3 spans 14 amino acids. The V and J ends lost 3 bases and 9 bases, in that order; junction bases with no gene match: 6. CDR3 loop: CASSETSGSIGQYF. The CDR3 DNA is TGTGCCAGCAGTGAGACTAGCGGGAGTATCGGGCAGTACTTC.

Only one count was recorded for this clonotype. This may be a read error, as it is one base from a much larger clone. The rearrangement joins TRBV12-3 or TRBV12-4 to TRBJ2-7, with a possible D match to TRBD2 (5 bases). This CDR3 comprises 15 residues. Between the trimmed V and J ends, which lost 5 bases and 6 bases, there was a span of 20 bases. This chain's CDR3 is CASSPGERQACEQYF. The DNA of the CDR3 is TGTGCCAGCAGTCCCGGGGAGCGCCAGGCCTGCGAGCAGTACTTC.

This clonotype was counted at least ten times. The gene calls are TRBV27 and TRBJ2-7; no definite D call. Germline values: CDR1 MNHEY, CDR2 SMNVEV (reference sequence). The V end lost 2 bases, the J end lost 0 bases, and 11 bases lay between the germline ends. This CDR3 contains 15 residues. CDR3 loop: CASSLVTSSSYEQYF. CDR3 in DNA: TGTGCCAGCAGTTTAGTAACGTCCAGCTCCTACGAGCAGTACTTC.

In this sample, this clonotype turned up many times. This chain joins TRBV10-3 and TRBJ1-1; TRBD1 aligns across 8 bases. The CDR3 runs 14 residues. Unmatched junction bases numbered 9, after V lost 8 bases and J lost 4 bases. From germline, CDR1 is ENHRY and CDR2 SYGVKD. The CDR3 spells CAIAIGTGATEAFF. CDR3 bases: TGTGCCATCGCCATCGGGACAGGAGCCACTGAAGCTTTCTTT.

This clonotype was observed many times. This chain joins TRBV28 and TRBJ1-4; D gene ambiguous. Trimming shortened V by 7 bases and J by 0 bases, and 9 bases separated the two germline ends. The germline gives CDR1 MDHEN, CDR2 SYDVKM. The CDR3 spans 14 residues. The CDR3 nucleotides are TGTGCCAGCACAGATCACGCAACTAATGAAAAACTGTTTTTT. Translation: CASTDHATNEKLFF.

This clonotype was observed a handful of times. This chain links TRBV28 with TRBJ2-5; TRBD1 aligns across 7 bases. Germline CDR1 MDHEN, CDR2 SYDVKM. This CDR3 spans 13 amino acids. Unmatched junction bases numbered 5, after V lost 6 bases and J lost 4 bases. The CDR3 DNA reads as TGTGCCAGCAGCAAAACAGGGGTAGAGACCCAGTACTTC. This encodes CASSKTGVETQYF.